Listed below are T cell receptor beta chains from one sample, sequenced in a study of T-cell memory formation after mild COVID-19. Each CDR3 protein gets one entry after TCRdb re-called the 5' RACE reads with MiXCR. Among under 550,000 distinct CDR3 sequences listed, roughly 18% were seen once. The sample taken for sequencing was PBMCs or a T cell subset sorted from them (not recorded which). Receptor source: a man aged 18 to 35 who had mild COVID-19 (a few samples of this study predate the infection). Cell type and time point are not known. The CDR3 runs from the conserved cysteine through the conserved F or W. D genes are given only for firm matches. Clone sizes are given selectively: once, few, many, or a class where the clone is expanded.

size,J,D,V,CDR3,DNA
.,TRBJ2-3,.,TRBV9,CASSAPLGGLTDTQYF,TGTGCCAGCAGCGCGCCCTTGGGGGGACTCACAGATACGCAGTATTTT
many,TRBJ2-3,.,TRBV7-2,CASSLELGTDTQYF,TGTGCCAGCAGCTTAGAATTAGGCACAGATACGCAGTATTTT
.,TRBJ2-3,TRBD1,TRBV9,CASSVTGGPGLHTQYF,TGTGCCAGCAGCGTAACAGGGGGACCAGGATTGCATACGCAGTATTTT
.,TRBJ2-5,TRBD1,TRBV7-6,CASRALITGEETQYF,TGTGCCAGCAGAGCCCTTATCACAGGGGAAGAGACCCAGTACTTC
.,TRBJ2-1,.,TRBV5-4,CASRSTGMDNEQFF,TGTGCCAGCAGATCGACAGGCATGGACAATGAGCAGTTCTTC
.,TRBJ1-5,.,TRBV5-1,CASSLDPGSLQPQHF,TGCGCCAGCAGCTTGGATCCAGGGAGTTTGCAGCCCCAGCATTTT
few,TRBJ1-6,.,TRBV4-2,CASSQDRVRDSPLHF,TGTGCCAGCAGCCAAGATAGGGTTCGGGATTCACCCCTCCACTTT
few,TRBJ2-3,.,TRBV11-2,CASSAPLFPSGADTQYF,TGTGCCAGCAGCGCCCCGCTGTTCCCCTCCGGCGCAGATACGCAGTATTTT
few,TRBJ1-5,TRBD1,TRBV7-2,CASSWTGNSNQPQHF,TGTGCCAGCAGCTGGACAGGGAATAGCAATCAGCCCCAGCATTTT
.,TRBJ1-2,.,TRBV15,CATSRDAGYTF,TGTGCCACCAGCAGAGATGCTGGCTACACCTTC
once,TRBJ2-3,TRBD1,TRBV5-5,CASSKTGGPRNTQYF,TGTGCCAGCAGCAAGACAGGGGGTCCTCGGAATACGCAGTATTTT
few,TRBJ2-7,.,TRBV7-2,CASSLELRSEQYF,TGTGCCAGCAGCTTAGAGCTCCGAAGCGAGCAGTACTTC
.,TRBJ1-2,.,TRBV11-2,CASSPGLDGPRYTF,TGTGCCAGCAGTCCCGGCCTTGACGGACCTCGCTACACCTTC
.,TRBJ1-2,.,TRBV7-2,CASSNLETGIRGYTF,TGTGCCAGCAGCAACCTCGAAACAGGGATCAGAGGCTACACCTTC
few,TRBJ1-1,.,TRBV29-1,CSAKGMGNTEAFF,TGCAGCGCGAAGGGGATGGGGAACACTGAAGCTTTCTTT
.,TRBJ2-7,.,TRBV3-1,CASSSREGAYEQYF,TGTGCCAGCAGCTCACGTGAGGGGGCCTACGAGCAGTACTTC
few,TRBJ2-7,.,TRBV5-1,CASSPSKGSEQYF,TGCGCCAGCAGCCCCAGTAAGGGTAGCGAGCAGTACTTC
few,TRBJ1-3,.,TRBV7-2,CASSLVGVAGNTIYF,TGTGCCAGCAGCTTAGTAGGGGTGGCTGGAAACACCATATATTTT
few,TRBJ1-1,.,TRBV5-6,CASSLAGGRGAFF,TGTGCCAGCAGCTTGGCTGGAGGACGGGGAGCTTTCTTT
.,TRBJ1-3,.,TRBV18,CASSGDSGNTIYF,TGTGCCAGCTCAGGGGACTCTGGAAACACCATATATTTT
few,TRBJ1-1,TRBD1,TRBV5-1,CASSLTGQVPGTEAFF,TGCGCCAGCAGCTTGACGGGACAGGTACCCGGCACTGAAGCTTTCTTT
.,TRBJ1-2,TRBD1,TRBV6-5,CASSYTGGTYGYTF,TGTGCCAGCAGTTACACAGGGGGCACCTATGGCTACACCTTC
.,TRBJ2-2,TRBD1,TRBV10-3,CAIRKDREAGELFF,TGTGCCATCAGAAAGGACAGGGAGGCCGGGGAGCTGTTTTTT